The rows below give T cell receptor beta chains drawn from one sample of a study of T cell changes during pregnancy in multiple sclerosis. Profiling relied on immunoSEQ multiplex PCR, and the TCRdb table lists in-frame clones only, not all of them. The data contain under 20,000 clones, roughly four fifths of them singletons. Sequencing was performed on CD8+ T cells from peripheral blood mononuclear cells, taken in the second trimester of pregnancy. The receptors stem from a female donor in good health, enrolled as a control in a pregnancy study. CDR3s include the opening cysteine and the closing phenylalanine or tryptophan. A D gene is named only where the DNA matches it firmly. Where a row states a size, it is once, few, many or the class of an expanded clone; other rows omit it.

D	J	size	V	CDR3	DNA
.	TRBJ1-4	once	TRBV10-1	CASNGGAGEKLFF	TGCGCCAGCAACGGCGGGGCTGGAGAAAAACTGTTTTTT
TRBD1	TRBJ2-1	.	TRBV4-3	CASSQDGGQGGNEQFF	TGCGCCAGCAGCCAAGACGGGGGACAGGGTGGCAATGAGCAGTTCTTC
TRBD1	TRBJ2-7	once	TRBV13	CASSLGRGLSYEQYF	TGTGCCAGCAGCTTAGGCAGGGGGCTCTCCTACGAGCAGTACTTC
.	TRBJ1-2	.	TRBV11-2	CASNTQVGAGYTF	TGTGCCAGCAACACCCAGGTGGGAGCTGGCTACACCTTC
.	TRBJ2-7	.	TRBV5-1	CASSWPGSYEQYF	TGCGCCAGCAGCTGGCCCGGGAGCTACGAGCAGTACTTC
TRBD2	TRBJ2-3	.	TRBV7-2	CASRPTSGVTDTQYF	TGTGCCAGCAGACCTACTAGCGGGGTGACAGATACGCAGTATTTT
TRBD1	TRBJ1-4	once	TRBV5-1	CASSSQGAQGEKLFF	TGCGCCAGCAGCTCCCAGGGGGCGCAGGGTGAAAAACTGTTTTTT
.	TRBJ1-2	.	TRBV4-3	CASSQDLTGDYGYTF	TGCGCCAGCAGCCAAGATCTTACGGGAGACTATGGCTACACCTTC
.	TRBJ1-2	once	TRBV6-1	CASSEGTANHYGYTF	TGTGCCAGCAGTGAAGGGACAGCGAACCACTATGGCTACACCTTC
.	TRBJ2-7	.	TRBV19	CASSTGIRYEQYF	TGTGCCAGTAGTACCGGTATTCGGTACGAGCAGTACTTC
.	TRBJ1-1	.	TRBV7-9	CASSSPGVNTEAFF	TGTGCCAGCAGCTCCCCGGGGGTGAACACTGAAGCTTTCTTT
.	TRBJ2-7	.	TRBV14	CATSLGGAYYEQYF	TGTGCCACCTCACTAGGGGGGGCGTACTACGAGCAGTACTTC
TRBD2	TRBJ2-1	.	TRBV7-7	CASSSRLAGGAGEQFF	TGTGCTAGCAGCTCAAGACTAGCGGGGGGAGCGGGTGAGCAGTTCTTC
.	TRBJ2-5	.	TRBV4-1	CASSQASGSQETQYF	TGCGCCAGCAGCCAAGCCTCAGGCTCACAAGAGACCCAGTACTTC
.	TRBJ1-5	.	TRBV4-2	CASSQALGSNQPQHF	TGTGCCAGCAGCCAAGCTTTGGGCAGCAATCAGCCCCAGCATTTT
.	TRBJ1-1	once	TRBV10-3	CAILPGERSTEAFF	TGTGCCATCTTACCCGGGGAGAGGAGCACTGAAGCTTTCTTT
TRBD1	TRBJ2-7	.	TRBV4-3	CASSQGRDSSYEQYF	TGCGCCAGCAGCCAAGGCCGGGACAGCTCCTACGAGCAGTACTTC
.	TRBJ1-1	.	TRBV6-6	CASSSHGGNTEAFF	TGTGCCAGCAGTTCCCATGGCGGGAACACTGAAGCTTTCTTT
TRBD1	TRBJ2-7	.	TRBV19	CASSFSVPGQGPPSYEQYF	TGTGCCAGTAGTTTCAGCGTCCCGGGACAGGGTCCGCCCTCCTACGAGCAGTACTTC
.	TRBJ1-2	.	TRBV5-4	CASSLAAGDPLSYGYTF	TGTGCCAGCAGCTTGGCGGCAGGGGATCCCCTCTCCTATGGCTACACCTTC
TRBD1	TRBJ1-1	.	TRBV4-3	CASSQVVVRDRQIGMNTEAFF	TGCGCCAGCAGCCAAGTTGTGGTCCGGGACAGGCAGATTGGGATGAACACTGAAGCTTTCTTT
TRBD2	TRBJ2-7	.	TRBV4-1	CASSLGRGSSYEQYF	TGCGCCAGCAGCCTAGGGAGGGGAAGCTCCTACGAGCAGTACTTC
TRBD1	TRBJ2-1	.	TRBV6-1	CASSEAARTGVYNEQFF	TGTGCCAGCAGTGAAGCGGCGAGGACAGGGGTGTACAATGAGCAGTTCTTC
TRBD1	TRBJ2-7	.	TRBV7-9	CASSLGQGIVYEQYF	TGTGCCAGCAGCTTGGGACAGGGGATAGTCTACGAGCAGTACTTC
.	TRBJ1-2	few	TRBV9	CASSVARGIGYTF	TGTGCCAGCAGCGTAGCCAGGGGAATTGGCTACACCTTC
.	TRBJ1-6	.	TRBV4-3	CASSQDLLGARNSPLHF	TGCGCCAGCAGCCAAGATCTTCTGGGGGCGAGAAATTCACCCCTCCACTTT
TRBD2	TRBJ2-5	.	TRBV19	CASSIVLAGARRETQYF	TGTGCCAGTAGTATAGTCCTAGCGGGGGCTCGGCGAGAGACCCAGTACTTC
.	TRBJ2-7	few	TRBV7-9	CASSHRESYEQYF	TGTGCCAGCAGCCACAGGGAATCCTACGAGCAGTACTTC
TRBD2	TRBJ2-3	few	TRBV9	CASSPTSGGAFLADTQYF	TGTGCCAGCAGCCCCACTAGCGGGGGGGCGTTTCTAGCAGATACGCAGTATTTT
.	TRBJ2-5	.	TRBV7-2	CASSLVGLLETQYF	TGTGCCAGCAGCTTAGTCGGACTATTAGAGACCCAGTACTTC
.	TRBJ2-7	.	TRBV9	CASSGPSVLGEQYF	TGTGCCAGCAGCGGCCCGAGCGTTCTCGGCGAGCAGTACTTC
TRBD2	TRBJ2-1	.	TRBV7-3	CASSLGGENEQFF	TGTGCCAGCAGCTTAGGGGGGGAGAATGAGCAGTTCTTC
.	TRBJ2-3	.	TRBV6-1	CASSEGAHTDTQYF	TGTGCCAGCAGTGAGGGGGCCCACACAGATACGCAGTATTTT
.	TRBJ2-7	.	TRBV18	CASSTGNLYEQYF	TGTGCCAGCTCGACAGGAAATTTATACGAGCAGTACTTC
TRBD1	TRBJ2-7	.	TRBV7-8	CASSNTGASGEQYF	TGTGCCAGCAGCAACACAGGGGCCTCGGGCGAGCAGTACTTC
.	TRBJ1-3	.	TRBV7-8	CASSGPAGSSGNTIYF	TGTGCCAGCAGCGGTCCTGCAGGTAGCTCTGGAAACACCATATATTTT
TRBD2	TRBJ2-2	.	TRBV9	CASSGTSSNTGELFF	TGTGCCAGCAGCGGGACTAGCTCGAACACCGGGGAGCTGTTTTTT
TRBD1	TRBJ2-2	once	TRBV5-1	CASSLGDRRFGELFF	TGCGCCAGCAGCTTGGGGGACAGGAGATTCGGGGAGCTGTTTTTT
.	TRBJ2-7	.	TRBV4-3	CASSQEEAGRHEQYF	TGCGCCAGCAGCCAAGAGGAAGCGGGTCGACACGAGCAGTACTTC
TRBD2	TRBJ2-3	.	TRBV5-1	CASSLEAGSTDTQYF	TGCGCCAGCAGCTTGGAAGCGGGGAGCACAGATACGCAGTATTTT
.	TRBJ2-7	.	TRBV6-1	CASSDVGASYEQYF	TGTGCCAGCAGTGATGTAGGGGCTTCCTACGAGCAGTACTTC
TRBD1	TRBJ1-2	.	TRBV4-3	CASSPRDREGGYTF	TGCGCCAGCAGCCCCCGGGACAGGGAAGGTGGCTACACCTTC
.	TRBJ2-7	few	TRBV29-1	CSVGEPKSSYEQYF	TGCAGCGTTGGGGAGCCTAAGAGCTCCTACGAGCAGTACTTC
.	TRBJ2-1	.	TRBV7-2	CASSLFGSSYNEQFF	TGTGCCAGCAGCTTATTTGGGAGCTCCTACAATGAGCAGTTCTTC
.	TRBJ1-3	.	TRBV28	CASSFGGSGNTIYF	TGTGCCAGCAGTTTCGGGGGCTCTGGAAACACCATATATTTT
.	TRBJ1-1	.	TRBV9	CASSVGGGDTEAFF	TGTGCCAGCAGCGTAGGAGGCGGCGACACTGAAGCTTTCTTT
.	TRBJ2-7	.	TRBV9	CASSVAGAPAHEQYF	TGTGCCAGCAGCGTAGCTGGGGCCCCGGCCCACGAGCAGTACTTC
.	TRBJ1-4	.	TRBV9	CASSVGGGLSEKLFF	TGTGCCAGCAGCGTAGGTGGAGGGTTGAGCGAAAAACTGTTTTTT
.	TRBJ2-1	.	TRBV11-2	CASSRVGPYNEQFF	TGTGCCAGCAGCCGAGTGGGGCCCTACAATGAGCAGTTCTTC
.	TRBJ2-7	.	TRBV4-1	CASSQGRAFGEQYF	TGCGCCAGCAGCCAAGGACGAGCGTTTGGGGAGCAGTACTTC
.	TRBJ1-1	.	TRBV4-3	CASSSQTGNTEAFF	TGCGCCAGCAGCAGCCAAACAGGGAACACTGAAGCTTTCTTT
.	TRBJ2-1	.	TRBV27	CASSRGAWNEQFF	TGTGCCAGCAGTCGGGGGGCCTGGAATGAGCAGTTCTTC
TRBD2	TRBJ2-3	.	TRBV7-3	CASSWGGLATDTQYF	TGTGCCAGCAGCTGGGGGGGACTAGCGACAGATACGCAGTATTTT
.	TRBJ1-4	.	TRBV5-1	CASSLGGLGEKLFF	TGCGCCAGCAGCTTGGGAGGGCTGGGTGAAAAACTGTTTTTT
.	TRBJ1-1	.	TRBV11-1	CASSLTPSSGGRGIEAFF	TGTGCCAGCAGCTTAACCCCCTCGAGTGGGGGCCGCGGAATAGAAGCTTTCTTT
.	TRBJ1-1	.	TRBV5-5	CASSFRGTEAFF	TGTGCCAGCAGCTTTAGGGGCACTGAAGCTTTCTTT
TRBD2	TRBJ2-5	.	TRBV6-1	CALSGGLEYF	TGTGCCCTGAGCGGGGGGCTGGAGTACTTC